This passage covers 3 T cell receptor beta chains from one sample sequenced in a study of cytomegalovirus exposure and HLA in healthy donors (dated by TCRdb to 2016 to 2017). Library construction relied on the immunoSEQ multiplex PCR assay. TCRdb took over this immuneACCESS table, retaining in-frame rearrangements with V and J assigned. Such tables are incomplete; in checked studies, under half of the missing clones stem from an unresolved V gene, and the remainder is unexplained. This sample has about 200,000 clones in its table, and roughly 85% of those were observed once. 4.5% to 6% of the sample goes to the ten largest clones. The material sequenced was PBMCs. The receptors were sampled from a woman under 30 in good health and CMV-seronegative.

This clone was observed once. CDR3 coding DNA: TGCGCCAGCAGCTTGTTATCACTAGCGGGAACCGCTTTCGGTGAGCAGTTCTTC. This gives the protein CASSLLSLAGTAFGEQFF. The genes are TRBV5-1 and TRBJ2-1, with 10 nucleotides matching TRBD2. V trimming: 1 base; J trimming: 9 bases; junction bases outside the gene matches: 16. The CDR3 is 18 residues long. Germline loops: CDR1 SGHRS, CDR2 YFSETQ.

The rearrangement links TRBV7-3 to TRBJ2-1; 12 nucleotides line up with TRBD2. V lost 6 bases and J lost 6; bases outside the gene matches: 6. Germline V gives CDR1 SGHTA, CDR2 FQGTGA. This CDR3 has 15 amino acids. The CDR3 sequence: CASSPSSGRGNEQFF. Here the CDR3 DNA reads TGTGCCAGCAGTCCCTCTAGCGGGAGGGGCAATGAGCAGTTCTTC.

The V and J genes are TRBV25-1 and TRBJ2-5; no clear D. The CDR3 consists of 13 residues. Trimming took off 8 bases at V and 5 bases at J, with 15 bases between the two ends. Germline CDR1 reads MGHDK; CDR2 reads SYGVNS. CDR3 loop: CASREGPRETQYF. CDR3 bases: TGTGCCAGCCGCGAAGGTCCAAGGGAGACCCAGTACTTC.